This T cell receptor (beta chain) was recovered during a study of T cell responses to AZD1222 COVID-19 vaccine. Points from the study as a whole: Unmutated variant regions are reportedly the target of nearly half of TCRs that are spike-specific. Donors were largely white British and mainly female; clonal diversity was possibly underestimated. Baseline seropositivity characterized only six AZD1222 recipients.

Sequenced by immunoSEQ multiplex PCR; TCRdb stores in-frame clones only, minus some. The sample holds 95,000 to 150,000 clones, roughly 88% seen once. To note about this clone: What it recognizes is unknown.

This CDR3 is 15 amino acids long. CDR1 is MNHEY and CDR2 is SMNVEV in the germline V gene (reference sequence). V shed 2 bases and J shed 1 base, with 12 bases lying between them. Sequences were derived from peripheral blood, sampled on day 0 of AZD1222 vaccination. V gene TRBV27 combines with J gene TRBJ2-7; a possible D gene is TRBD1 (6 bases). This receptor was taken from an adult in good health. CDR3 residues: CASSLGWQGSYEQYF. For the CDR3, the DNA is TGTGCCAGCAGTTTAGGGTGGCAGGGGTCCTACGAGCAGTACTTC.